This is a list of T cell receptor beta chains from one sample in a study. TCRdb recomputed calls from the reads with MiXCR, one row per CDR3 protein. The data show nearly 4,500 distinct CDR3 sequences, over 9.5% seen once. Material for sequencing was CD4+ T cells from peripheral blood. Receptors originate from a human donor with rheumatoid arthritis. Both conserved end residues are part of each CDR3. A D gene is named only where the DNA matches it firmly. Rows give clone size only sometimes, using once, few, many, or a class for an expanded clone.

J gene | V gene | D gene | clone size | CDR3 DNA | CDR3 protein
TRBJ2-7 | TRBV12-3/TRBV12-4 | - | many | TGTGCCAGCAGTTCAAGCTCTACCGGGGAGCAGTACTTC | CASSSSSTGEQYF
TRBJ2-5 | TRBV20-1 | TRBD1 | medium-sized | TGCAGTGCCAACAGGGGCGGGGAGACCCAGTACTTC | CSANRGGETQYF
TRBJ2-2 | TRBV6-1 | TRBD1 | medium-sized | TGTGCCAGCAACCATGGGGGACAGAGTGCACCGTGGGAGCTGTTTTTT | CASNHGGQSAPWELFF
TRBJ2-1 | TRBV7-9 | TRBD2 | many | TGTGCCAGCAGCTTAATGGCTAGCGGGAGTAATGAGCAGTTCTTC | CASSLMASGSNEQFF
TRBJ1-2 | TRBV10-3 | - | many | TGTGCCATCAGCGATTCCCTCTATGGCTACACCTTC | CAISDSLYGYTF
TRBJ2-5 | TRBV11-2 | - | medium-sized | TGTGCCAGCAGCTTAACCGCTAGCCCTTCCCGCCAAGAGACCCAGTACTTC | CASSLTASPSRQETQYF
TRBJ1-5 | TRBV7-2 | TRBD1 | medium-sized | TGTGCCAGCAGCTTAGTCCCGACAGGGAATCAGCCCCAGCATTTT | CASSLVPTGNQPQHF
TRBJ2-3 | TRBV6-2/TRBV6-3 | TRBD1 | - | TGTGCCTATTCGACAGGGGGGACCACAGATACGCAGTATTTT | CAYSTGGTTDTQYF
TRBJ1-4 | TRBV20-1 | - | many | TGCAGTGCTGAGCTGTGGGGGTCTACTAATGAAAAACTGTTTTTT | CSAELWGSTNEKLFF
TRBJ1-5 | TRBV2 | TRBD1 | medium-sized | TGTGCCACTGGACAGGGTGGGAGGCAGCCCCAGCATTTT | CATGQGGRQPQHF
TRBJ2-5 | TRBV18 | - | medium-sized | TGTGCCAGCTCGCTTGGACTCCAAGAGACCCAGTACTTC | CASSLGLQETQYF
TRBJ2-2 | TRBV29-1 | - | many | TGCAGCGTTGAAGATGGGACTAACACCGGGGAGCTGTTTTTT | CSVEDGTNTGELFF
TRBJ2-2 | TRBV3-1 | - | medium-sized | TGTGCCAGCAGCCAGCTCCTCGGGGAGCTGTTTTTT | CASSQLLGELFF
TRBJ1-4 | TRBV20-1 | - | medium-sized | TGCAGTGCTAAAGGGACATCGGGCGAAAAACTGTTTTTT | CSAKGTSGEKLFF
TRBJ2-2 | TRBV6-2/TRBV6-3 | - | few | TGTGCCAGCAGGCCCACTAAGTCGGGATTGGCGACCCTGAACACCGGGGAGCTGTTTTTT | CASRPTKSGLATLNTGELFF
TRBJ2-4 | TRBV20-1 | TRBD1 | many | TGCAGTGCTATAACCGTCGGGACAGGGGCAGCCAAAAACATTCAGTACTTC | CSAITVGTGAAKNIQYF
TRBJ2-2 | TRBV20-1 | - | many | TGCAGTGCTAGTCTTCTAGGGAACACCGGGGAGCTGTTTTTT | CSASLLGNTGELFF
TRBJ2-1 | TRBV7-9 | - | many | TGTGCCAGCAGCTTAGCGGTACTAGTTGGACAGTTCTTC | CASSLAVLVGQFF
TRBJ2-2 | TRBV7-3 | - | - | TGTGCCAGCAGCCCCCTGAGGGGGGCCGGGGAGCTGTTTTTT | CASSPLRGAGELFF
TRBJ2-3 | TRBV7-2 | - | many | TGTGCCAGCAGCTTAGTAAGTGATACGCAGTATTTT | CASSLVSDTQYF